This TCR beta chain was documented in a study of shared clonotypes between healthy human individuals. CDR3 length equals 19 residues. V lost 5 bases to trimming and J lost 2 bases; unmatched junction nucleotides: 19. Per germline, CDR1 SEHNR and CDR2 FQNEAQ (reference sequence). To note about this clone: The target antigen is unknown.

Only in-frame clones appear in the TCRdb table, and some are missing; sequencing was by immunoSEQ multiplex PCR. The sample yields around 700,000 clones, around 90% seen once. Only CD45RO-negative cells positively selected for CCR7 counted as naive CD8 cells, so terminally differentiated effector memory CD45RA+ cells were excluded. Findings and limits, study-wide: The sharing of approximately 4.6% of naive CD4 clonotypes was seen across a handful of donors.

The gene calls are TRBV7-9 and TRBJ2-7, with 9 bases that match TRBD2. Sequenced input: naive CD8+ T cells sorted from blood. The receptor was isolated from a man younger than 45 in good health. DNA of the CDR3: TGTGCCAGCAGCGGCGAAACCGGGACTAGCTTCTCTAGCCCCTACGAGCAGTACTTC. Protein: CASSGETGTSFSSPYEQYF.